Presented here are 27 T cell receptor beta chains from one specimen sequenced in a study of T cell changes during pregnancy in multiple sclerosis. TCRdb keeps only in-frame clones here, not all; method: immunoSEQ multiplex PCR. The sample contains roughly 80,000 clones, roughly 91% of which appear only once. The input for sequencing was peripheral blood, taken after pregnancy. The receptors were sampled from a female donor in good health, enrolled as a control in a pregnancy study.

This chain links TRBV27 with TRBJ1-6; 8 positions agree with TRBD1. Germline-derived CDR1 and CDR2 are MNHEY and SMNVEV (reference sequence). This CDR3 comprises 15 residues. V shed 8 bases, J shed 6 bases, and the junction held 9 bases outside the gene matches. The CDR3 region is CASRGQGSGNSPLHF. CDR3 nucleotides: TGTGCCAGCCGTGGACAGGGAAGCGGTAATTCACCCCTCCACTTT.

The chain is built from TRBV5-1 and TRBJ2-1; 7 positions agree with TRBD1. CDR3 length: 15 residues. J gave up 3 bases and V 0 bases, and 3 bases lay outside the gene matches. Germline CDR1 SGHRS, CDR2 YFSETQ. The CDR3, as DNA: TGCGCCAGCAGCTTGGAGGGACAGCTCTACAATGAGCAGTTCTTC. Translated, it gives CASSLEGQLYNEQFF.

V gene TRBV29-1 combines with J gene TRBJ2-5; TRBD1 might be the D (6 bases). The V gene's germline CDR1 is SQVTM and CDR2 ANQGSEA. V was shortened by 7 bases and J by 5 bases, with 20 bases between the two germline ends. CDR3 length: 14 amino acids. The CDR3 DNA follows: TGCAGCGCTGTACCGGGACATGTTCGGGAGACCCAGTACTTC. Amino acid sequence: CSAVPGHVRETQYF.

This clone appeared once. This sequence joins TRBV7-3 and TRBJ2-7, with 9 bases lining up with TRBD1. This CDR3 contains 14 residues. Germline V CDR1 and CDR2: SGHTA, FQGTGA. Losses at the gene ends were 2 bases for V and 7 bases for J; bases not matched to a gene: 6. Here the CDR3 reads CASSLRDRASEQYF. In DNA, the CDR3 is TGTGCCAGCAGCTTACGGGACAGGGCTTCAGAGCAGTACTTC.

This rearrangement joins TRBV14 to TRBJ2-7, with unresolved D. The CDR3 spans 16 residues. The germline CDR1 and CDR2 sequences are SGHDN and FVKESK. V gave up 3 bases and J gave up 0 bases, with 15 bases separating them. CDR3 sequence reads: CASSHLGALSSYEQYF. The CDR3 DNA is TGTGCCAGCAGCCACCTAGGAGCCCTAAGCTCCTACGAGCAGTACTTC.

This clone was seen a few times. This chain uses TRBV2 with TRBJ2-7, with a possible D match to TRBD2 (6 bases). Trimming pared 4 bases from V and 7 bases from J, leaving 14 bases between. In germline, CDR1 is SNHLY, CDR2 FYNNEI. This CDR3 contains 13 residues. DNA for the CDR3: TGTGCCAGCAGTGCGGATTGGGGGGAGGAGCAGTACTTC. As protein: CASSADWGEEQYF.

This chain links TRBV6-1 with TRBJ1-4; 7 bases map to TRBD1. The CDR3 runs 15 residues. Per germline, CDR1 MNHNS and CDR2 SASEGT. Germline trimming cut 6 bases from V and 6 bases from J; bases unmatched to any gene: 10. CDR3 nucleotides: TGTGCCAGCAGGGTTGGGGCAGGGGGAGATGAAAAACTGTTTTTT. It encodes CASRVGAGGDEKLFF.

The rearrangement links TRBV12-1 to TRBJ1-2; TRBD1, as called in the table, went unchecked against the DNA. TRBV12-1 counts as a pseudogene. CDR3 length: 14 residues. CDR3: CASSPTITNYGYTF. The DNA of the CDR3 is TGTGCCAGCAGCCCGACAATTACTAACTATGGCTACACCTTC.

The CDR3 DNA reads TGTGCCATCAGTGGACAGGGGTCAGAGACCCAGTACTTC. Its protein product is CAISGQGSETQYF. The chain recombines TRBV10-3 with TRBJ2-5; 8 bases match TRBD1. Per the germline V gene, CDR1 is ENHRY and CDR2 is SYGVKD. The CDR3 covers 13 residues. V dropped 4 bases and J dropped 4; count of bases not matched to a gene: 2.

CDR3 sequence: CASSPIESYEQYF. CDR3 bases: TGTGCCAGCTCACCCATAGAGTCCTACGAGCAGTACTTC. This sequence joins TRBV18 and TRBJ2-7; D is ambiguous. Deletions cut 3 bases from V and 1 base from J, with 7 bases between. The CDR3 is 13 residues long. The germline V gene has CDR1 KGHSH and CDR2 LQKENI.

The sample holds one count of this clone. The chain carries TRBV2 and TRBJ1-6; 8 bases fit TRBD1. The CDR3 runs 14 residues. The J segment lost 8 bases and the V segment lost 8 bases, leaving 8 bases of the junction unmatched. Per germline, CDR1 SNHLY and CDR2 FYNNEI. For the CDR3, the DNA is TGTGCCAGCCTACGACAGGGGAGATATTCACCCCTCCACTTT. Protein product: CASLRQGRYSPLHF.

J is TRBJ2-1 and V is TRBV7-6; 14 bases line up with TRBD2. The junction had 5 bases not matched to a gene; V was cut back by 5 bases and J by 8 bases. The CDR3 runs 15 residues. Germline values: CDR1 SGHVS, CDR2 FNYEAQ. CDR3 protein: CASSKGLAGVDEQFF. Written as DNA, the CDR3 is TGTGCCAGCAGCAAGGGACTAGCGGGAGTAGATGAGCAGTTCTTC.

V usage is TRBV19 and J usage is TRBJ2-5, with a possible D match to TRBD1 (5 bases). The CDR3 loop spans 16 amino acids. Germline CDR1 LNHDA, CDR2 SQIVND (reference sequence). Trimming shortened V by 3 bases and J by 0 bases, and 14 bases separated the two germline ends. The CDR3 spells CASSMTRTRYQETQYF. The CDR3 bases are TGTGCCAGTAGTATGACGCGGACAAGGTACCAAGAGACCCAGTACTTC. Full variable domain (remainder filled in from reference TRBV19 and TRBJ2-5): DGGITQSPKYLFRKEGQNVTLSCEQNLNHDAMYWYRQDPGQGLRLIYYSQIVNDFQKGDIAEGYSVSREKKESFPLTVTSAQKNPTAFYLCASSMTRTRYQETQYFGPGTRLLVL.

V gene TRBV18 combines with J gene TRBJ1-1, with D perhaps matching TRBD1 (6 bases). Germline-derived CDR1 and CDR2 are KGHSH and LQKENI. The CDR3 runs to 17 residues. V was pared by 6 bases and J by 0 bases, with 20 bases between. The CDR3 DNA sequence: TGTGCCAGCTCTCCCATCGGGACATTTATCTTGAACACTGAAGCTTTCTTT. Translated: CASSPIGTFILNTEAFF.

The chain uses TRBV19 and TRBJ1-2, with D perhaps matching TRBD1 (5 bases). The V and J ends lost 5 bases and 2 bases respectively, with 9 bases between them. The CDR3 is 13 residues long. The germline CDR1 and CDR2 sequences are LNHDA and SQIVND (reference sequence). The CDR3 nucleotides read TGTGCCAGTAGTCCCGGGGGGAACTATGGCTACACCTTC. Translated: CASSPGGNYGYTF.

The rearrangement uses TRBV5-6 and TRBJ2-7; D is possibly TRBD1 (5 bases). The CDR3 runs 15 residues. V lost 5 bases and J lost 0, with 15 bases in between. CDR1 is SGHDT, CDR2 YYEEEE, per germline. CDR3 bases: TGTGCCAGCAGTTCCCGCGGACATAGCTCCTACGAGCAGTACTTC. This gives the protein CASSSRGHSSYEQYF.

The rearrangement joins TRBV6-5 to TRBJ1-6; perhaps TRBD1 as D (5 bases). This CDR3 has 15 residues. V lost 0 bases and J 6 bases, leaving 9 bases between the germline ends. Germline V gene data show CDR1 as MNHEY and CDR2 as SVGAGI. The CDR3 DNA reads TGTGCCAGCAGTTACTCAGGGGTGGGTAATTCACCCCTCCACTTT. This gives the protein CASSYSGVGNSPLHF.

CDR3: CASSRPSGDSYEQYF. As DNA, the CDR3 is TGTGCCAGCTCACGACCTAGCGGGGACTCCTACGAGCAGTACTTC. The chain carries TRBV18 and TRBJ2-7; 9 bases align to TRBD2. CDR3 length: 15 amino acids. With V trimmed by 4 bases and J by 0 bases, 4 bases remained unmatched. CDR1 KGHSH and CDR2 LQKENI come from the germline V gene.

V gene TRBV4-3 combines with J gene TRBJ2-1; possibly TRBD2 for D (5 bases). Germline CDR1 and CDR2: LGHNA and YSLEER. Trimming left V 2 bases short and J 3 bases short, with 14 bases between. The CDR3 covers 16 residues. CDR3 DNA: TGCGCCAGCAGCCAACCTCGGGAATACCGCTACAATGAGCAGTTCTTC. It codes for CASSQPREYRYNEQFF.

This rearrangement joins TRBV9 to TRBJ1-1, with D unclear. Trimming removed 0 bases at V and 3 bases at J, with 6 bases between. The CDR3 covers 13 residues. CDR1 SGDLS and CDR2 YYNGEE come from the germline V gene. In nucleotides, the CDR3 is TGTGCCAGCAGCGTAGGCGGGGACACTGAAGCTTTCTTT. This codes for CASSVGGDTEAFF.

V gene TRBV7-3 combines with J gene TRBJ2-7; 9 nucleotides agree with TRBD2. The trim removed 1 base at V and 6 bases at J, leaving 4 bases unmatched. Germline V lookup: CDR1 SGHTA, CDR2 FQGTGA. This CDR3 has 14 residues. CDR3 residues: CASSLIAGASEQYF. CDR3 coding DNA: TGTGCCAGCAGCTTAATAGCGGGAGCGAGCGAGCAGTACTTC. The full variable domain, its missing parts supplied by reference TRBV7-3 and TRBJ2-7, is GAGVSQTPSNKVTEKGKYVELRCDPISGHTALYWYRQSLGQGPEFLIYFQGTGAADDSGLPNDRFFAVRPEGSVSTLKIQRTERGDSAVYLCASSLIAGASEQYFGPGTRLTVT.

The rearrangement uses TRBV18 and TRBJ1-5; maybe TRBD1 (5 bases). The germline V gene has CDR1 KGHSH and CDR2 LQKENI. Trimming pared 3 bases from V and 4 bases from J, leaving 7 bases between. The CDR3 covers 13 residues. CDR3 DNA: TGTGCCAGCTCACCTGCAGGGAATCAGCCCCAGCATTTT. Encoded protein: CASSPAGNQPQHF.

The V and J genes are TRBV5-6 and TRBJ2-4, with 7 bases that match TRBD2. CDR1 is SGHDT, CDR2 YYEEEE, per germline. V lost 2 bases to trimming and J lost 0 bases; unmatched junction nucleotides: 2. CDR3 length equals 15 residues. In nucleotides, the CDR3 is TGTGCCAGCAGCTTCGGGGGGATAGCCAAAAACATTCAGTACTTC. It codes for CASSFGGIAKNIQYF.

This rearrangement joins TRBV27 to TRBJ1-1; 12 bases match TRBD1. The CDR3 loop spans 17 amino acids. Trimming took 4 bases from V and 5 from J; bases not matched to a gene: 11. Germline V gives CDR1 MNHEY, CDR2 SMNVEV (reference sequence). The CDR3 nucleotides read TGTGCCAGCAGTTCTCCCGGGACAGGGGGCAGGAGGACTGAAGCTTTCTTT. Translated: CASSSPGTGGRRTEAFF.

V gene TRBV7-9 combines with J gene TRBJ1-2, with 7 bases matching TRBD1. Germline V gene data show CDR1 as SEHNR and CDR2 as FQNEAQ (reference sequence). V lost 5 bases, J lost 2 bases, and 5 bases stayed unmatched. The CDR3 consists of 14 residues. The CDR3 DNA reads as TGTGCCAGCAGCCTCCAGACAGGGAACTATGGCTACACCTTC. Its translation is CASSLQTGNYGYTF.

The chain is built from TRBV15 and TRBJ2-3, with unresolved D. Germline V gives CDR1 LNHNV, CDR2 YYDKDF (reference sequence). The CDR3 has 12 residues. V lost 5 bases and J lost 3, with 6 bases in between. The CDR3 loop is CATSGPTDTQYF. DNA for the CDR3: TGTGCCACCAGCGGGCCGACAGATACGCAGTATTTT.

This chain joins TRBV5-4 and TRBJ2-3, with 8 bases matching TRBD2. Germline V lookup: CDR1 SGHNT, CDR2 YYREEE (reference sequence). Unmatched junction bases numbered 12, after V lost 6 bases and J lost 9 bases. The CDR3 contains 14 residues. DNA for the CDR3: TGTGCCAGCACCGGCGGCGGGGGGCCCCAAACGCAGTATTTT. This codes for CASTGGGGPQTQYF. The full variable domain, completed using reference TRBV5-4 and TRBJ2-3, is ETGVTQSPTHLIKTRGQQVTLRCSSQSGHNTVSWYQQALGQGPQFIFQYYREEENGRGNFPPRFSGLQFPNYSSELNVNALELDDSALYLCASTGGGGPQTQYFGPGTRLTVL.